Each of the 5 T cell receptor beta chains below was sequenced from the same sample in a study of PD-1 blockade in classical Hodgkin lymphoma. Repertoires were generated with immunoSEQ multiplex PCR, while TCRdb's copy carries only in-frame clones and drops some. Among 15,000 to 20,000 clones listed, roughly 80% were seen once. All the patients suffered relapse after autologous stem cell transplantation, and brentuximab vedotin exposure differed. Sequences were derived from peripheral blood mononuclear cells (PBMCs), sampled at baseline. The source is a human donor with classical Hodgkin lymphoma.

The V gene is TRBV27, the J gene TRBJ1-6, with TRBD1 as a possible D gene (6 bases). CDR1 and CDR2 from the germline V gene are MNHEY and SMNVEV (reference sequence). This CDR3 is 15 amino acids long. With 5 bases removed from V and 4 bases from J, the gap between germline ends came to 12 bases. This chain's CDR3 is CASSERGVYNSPLHF. DNA for the CDR3: TGTGCCAGCAGTGAAAGGGGGGTGTATAATTCACCCCTCCACTTT.

The chain couples TRBV5-1 to TRBJ2-7; no firm D call. CDR1 and CDR2 (germline): SGHRS, YFSETQ. This CDR3 comprises 14 residues. V lost 0 bases, J lost 0 bases, and 7 bases lay in between. DNA of the CDR3: TGCGCCAGCAGCTTGGACAGCCTCTCCTACGAGCAGTACTTC. It encodes CASSLDSLSYEQYF.

This chain joins TRBV5-4 and TRBJ1-1, with D unclear. V dropped 4 bases and J dropped 0 bases, with 10 bases sitting between them. The CDR3 is 14 residues long. Germline CDR1 and CDR2: SGHNT and YYREEE (reference sequence). The CDR3 DNA sequence: TGTGCCAGCAGCCCCGGTGGTGTGAACACTGAAGCTTTCTTT. Translation: CASSPGGVNTEAFF.

The chain couples TRBV5-3 to TRBJ1-1, with a possible D match to TRBD1 (6 bases). TRBV5-3 is flagged as an ORF with uncertain function. With 1 base removed from V and 4 bases from J, the gap between germline ends came to 14 bases. The CDR3 totals 15 residues. CDR3 nucleotide sequence: TGTGCCAGAAGCTTGCACAGGGTCAGTCGCACTGAAGCTTTCTTT. As protein: CARSLHRVSRTEAFF.

The CDR3 is CASSLGQGEGDTEAFF. The CDR3 nucleotides are TGTGCCAGCAGCTTGGGACAGGGGGAAGGGGACACTGAAGCTTTCTTT. The chain recombines TRBV13 with TRBJ1-1; 11 nucleotides match TRBD1. The germline V gene has CDR1 PRHDT and CDR2 FYEKMQ (reference sequence). The CDR3 length is 16 residues. With V trimmed by 3 bases and J by 3 bases, 6 bases remained unmatched.